These T cell receptor beta chains were read from a single sample in a study of siplizumab effects on memory and regulatory T cells. The method was immunoSEQ multiplex PCR; TCRdb's version includes in-frame clones alone and lacks a portion of them. In the table there are some 100,000 clones, 91% of which are singletons. Sample: CD4+ T cells sorted from blood. These receptors were collected from a human donor in good health. Some clones in this sample may be carry-over from other donors' samples. CDR3s include the opening cysteine and the closing phenylalanine or tryptophan. A D gene is named only where the DNA matches it firmly. Size values are once, few and many counts, or a class for expanded clones, and some rows have none.

CDR3 DNA	CDR3 protein	clone size	V gene	D gene	J gene
TGTGCCAGCAGCTGGGGGCAGGGTACCGGGGAGCTGTTTTTT	CASSWGQGTGELFF	.	TRBV11-2	.	TRBJ2-2
TGCGCCAGCCTTGGAAGGAGGACAGAACCGGACCTAAATGAAAAACTGTTTTTT	CASLGRRTEPDLNEKLFF	.	TRBV10-2	.	TRBJ1-4
TGTGCCAGCAGCTCCCTAGCGACCCGAGCGCAGTTCTTC	CASSSLATRAQFF	few	TRBV7-9	.	TRBJ2-1
TGTGCCAGCAGTGAAATGGATGGCAAAAACATTCAGTACTTC	CASSEMDGKNIQYF	.	TRBV6-1	.	TRBJ2-4
TGTGCCAGCAGTGAAGGGCGGTGGCAGCACACTGAAGCTTTCTTT	CASSEGRWQHTEAFF	.	TRBV6-1	.	TRBJ1-1
TGTGCCAGCAGCGTAGGCTGGATGGGAAACACCATATATTTT	CASSVGWMGNTIYF	.	TRBV9	.	TRBJ1-3
TGTGCCAGCAGCTTCGGGACAGGAGTCACAGATACGCAGTATTTT	CASSFGTGVTDTQYF	.	TRBV7-9	TRBD1	TRBJ2-3
TGTGCCAGCAGTTACGGCAGACCGAGCTCCTACGAGCAGTACTTC	CASSYGRPSSYEQYF	.	TRBV6-5	.	TRBJ2-7
TGTGCCAGCAGGACAGGGGGGTCCTACGAGCAGTACTTC	CASRTGGSYEQYF	few	TRBV25-1	TRBD1	TRBJ2-7
TGTGCCAGCAGTCGAGGGACAGGGGGCACTGAAGCTTTCTTT	CASSRGTGGTEAFF	.	TRBV6-5	TRBD1	TRBJ1-1
TGTGCCAGCAGCTTGCGGACTCCCCCCACAGATACGCAGTATTTT	CASSLRTPPTDTQYF	once	TRBV5-5	.	TRBJ2-3
TGTGCCAGTAGTTTACCGGGACATAGCAATCAGCCCCAGCATTTT	CASSLPGHSNQPQHF	.	TRBV19	.	TRBJ1-5
TGTGCCAGCAGGGAAACTCGATCTGGAAACACCATATATTTT	CASRETRSGNTIYF	.	TRBV28	.	TRBJ1-3
TGTGCCAGCAGCTTAGTAGGTTCCTACAATGAGCAGTTCTTC	CASSLVGSYNEQFF	.	TRBV13	.	TRBJ2-1
TGTGCCAGCAGTTTGAACCCAAAAGAGACCCAGTACTTC	CASSLNPKETQYF	.	TRBV28	.	TRBJ2-5
TGTGCCAGCAGCCAAACCGGGGGTCTCACCGAGACCCAGTACTTC	CASSQTGGLTETQYF	.	TRBV7-8	.	TRBJ2-5
TGTGCCAGCGGGGACGGGCGCTTGCGATACGAGCAGTACTTC	CASGDGRLRYEQYF	.	TRBV28	.	TRBJ2-7
TGTGCCAGCAGTTACGATTCGGGGGTCGCTGAGCAGTTCTTC	CASSYDSGVAEQFF	.	TRBV6-6	.	TRBJ2-1
TGTGCCAGCTCACCTGACTGGAGCTCTGGAAACACCATATATTTT	CASSPDWSSGNTIYF	.	TRBV18	.	TRBJ1-3
TGTGCCATCAGTGAGATGAATGAGCAGTTCTTC	CAISEMNEQFF	.	TRBV10-3	.	TRBJ2-1
TGCGCCAGCAGCAATCTAGGTCGGGACACTGAAGCTTTCTTT	CASSNLGRDTEAFF	once	TRBV5-1	.	TRBJ1-1
TGTGCCAGCGGAATGGGGGGGAGGGAGACCCAGTACTTC	CASGMGGRETQYF	.	TRBV2	TRBD2	TRBJ2-5
TGTGCCAGCAGTTTAAGGGGGACAGAGGGGGATCAGCCCCAGCATTTT	CASSLRGTEGDQPQHF	.	TRBV27	TRBD1	TRBJ1-5
TGTGCCACCAGCAGAGATGGGGCGGGTGGAAACACCATATATTTT	CATSRDGAGGNTIYF	.	TRBV15	.	TRBJ1-3
TGCAGCGTGGAGAAGACTAGCAATGAGCAGTTCTTC	CSVEKTSNEQFF	.	TRBV29-1	.	TRBJ2-1
TGCAGCATTGCTGGCGGTGGAGGTCCCGAGCAGTACTTC	CSIAGGGGPEQYF	.	TRBV29-1	.	TRBJ2-7
TGTGCCAGCAGCTTAGAACTGGCGAACACCGGGGAGCTGTTTTTT	CASSLELANTGELFF	.	TRBV7-2	.	TRBJ2-2
TGTGCCATCAGTGAAAGGCACAGGAACTATGGCTACACCTTC	CAISERHRNYGYTF	.	TRBV10-3	.	TRBJ1-2
TGTGCCAGCAGTGAACCGGGACTAGCGGGAGTGGGCACCTACAATGAGCAGTTCTTC	CASSEPGLAGVGTYNEQFF	few	TRBV2	TRBD2	TRBJ2-1
TGTGCCAGTAGTATAGATCTTTGGCAGGGACAAACCGGGGAGCTGTTTTTT	CASSIDLWQGQTGELFF	.	TRBV19	.	TRBJ2-2
TGTGCCAGCAGCTTAGGGCCAGCAGCTCAAGCTAACTATGGCTACACCTTC	CASSLGPAAQANYGYTF	once	TRBV7-3	.	TRBJ1-2
TGTGCCAGCTCACCAAACGACGCCGGGGAGGTGGCGCAGTATTTT	CASSPNDAGEVAQYF	.	TRBV18	.	TRBJ2-3
TGTGCCACCAGCCCACTAGCGGGAATTACCGATACGCAGTATTTT	CATSPLAGITDTQYF	.	TRBV15	TRBD2	TRBJ2-3
TGTGCCAGCAGCCTAACAGAGTCCTATGGCTACACCTTC	CASSLTESYGYTF	.	TRBV7-9	.	TRBJ1-2
TGTGCCAGCAGGTCCAGGGGGACAGGGAATCAGCCCCAGCATTTT	CASRSRGTGNQPQHF	.	TRBV6-1	TRBD1	TRBJ1-5
TGTGCCAGTAGTACCCCGGGGTTAGCGGCAAACATTCAGTACTTC	CASSTPGLAANIQYF	.	TRBV19	.	TRBJ2-4